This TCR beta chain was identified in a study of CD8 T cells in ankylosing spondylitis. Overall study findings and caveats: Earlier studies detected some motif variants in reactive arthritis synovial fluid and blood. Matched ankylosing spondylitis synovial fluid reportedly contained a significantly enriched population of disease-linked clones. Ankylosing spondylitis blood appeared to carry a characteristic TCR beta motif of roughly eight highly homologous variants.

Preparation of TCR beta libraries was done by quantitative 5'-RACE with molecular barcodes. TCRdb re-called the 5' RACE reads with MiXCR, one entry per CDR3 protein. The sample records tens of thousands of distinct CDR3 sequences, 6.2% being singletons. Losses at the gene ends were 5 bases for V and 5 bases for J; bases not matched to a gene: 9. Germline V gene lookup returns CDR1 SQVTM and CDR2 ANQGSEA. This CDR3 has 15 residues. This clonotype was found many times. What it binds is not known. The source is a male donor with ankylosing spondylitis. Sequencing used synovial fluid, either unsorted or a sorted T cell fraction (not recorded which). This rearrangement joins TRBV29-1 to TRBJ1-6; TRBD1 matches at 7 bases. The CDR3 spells CSVTTGTVDNSPLHF. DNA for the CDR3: TGCAGCGTTACAACCGGGACAGTGGATAATTCACCCCTCCACTTT.